Each of the 19 T cell receptor beta chains below was sequenced from the same sample in a study of cytomegalovirus exposure and HLA in healthy donors. PCR was performed using 60 Vbeta and 13 Jbeta primers. The protocol was immunoSEQ multiplex PCR, while the TCRdb copy is restricted to in-frame clones and leaves out a portion. The table lists about 150,000 clones, over 60% of them singletons. Sequencing used PBMCs. Receptors originate from a man in his forties in good health and CMV-seronegative.

The CDR3 reads CASSEGRGGGIGTEAFF. The CDR3 nucleotides read TGTGCCAGCAGTGAAGGACGCGGCGGGGGAATTGGCACTGAAGCTTTCTTT. The chain combines TRBV2 with TRBJ1-1, with a tentative D call TRBD1 (5 bases). There are 17 residues in the CDR3. Germline V gene sequence: CDR1 SNHLY, CDR2 FYNNEI. V lost 1 base and J 4 bases, leaving 19 bases between the germline ends.

V usage is TRBV5-5 and J usage is TRBJ1-2; D is uncertain. There are 13 residues in the CDR3. Germline values: CDR1 SGHKS, CDR2 YYEKEE (reference sequence). Trimming shortened V by 1 base and J by 3 bases, and 7 bases separated the two germline ends. The CDR3 loop reads CASSLSSHYGYTF. The DNA for the CDR3 is TGTGCCAGCAGCTTGTCTTCCCACTATGGCTACACCTTC.

The count of this clone is one. The rearrangement uses TRBV5-4 and TRBJ2-2; possible D gene TRBD2, 6 bases. CDR1 and CDR2 from the germline V gene are SGHNT and YYREEE (reference sequence). The V and J ends lost 0 bases and 4 bases respectively, with 16 bases between them. The CDR3 runs to 17 residues. The CDR3 here is CASSLGGAGTPTGELFF. The DNA for the CDR3 is TGTGCCAGCAGCTTGGGGGGAGCAGGGACTCCCACCGGGGAGCTGTTTTTT.

This clone was seen a single time. This chain links TRBV28 with TRBJ2-2; TRBD2 matches 7 bases. With 6 bases clipped from V and 5 bases from J, the junction kept 9 bases outside the gene matches. The CDR3 length is 15 residues. CDR1 and CDR2 (germline): MDHEN, SYDVKM. This chain's CDR3 is CASRDGGRSTGELFF. The CDR3 DNA is TGTGCCAGCAGGGACGGCGGGAGAAGTACCGGGGAGCTGTTTTTT.

V gene TRBV5-1 combines with J gene TRBJ1-2; 7 nucleotides align to TRBD1. CDR1 is SGHRS, CDR2 YFSETQ, per germline. The CDR3 is 15 residues long. V shed 0 bases and J 2 bases; nucleotides not matched to a gene: 4. The CDR3, as DNA: TGCGCCAGCAGCTTGGGACCGGGACAGAACTATGGCTACACCTTC. As protein: CASSLGPGQNYGYTF. Combining the CDR3 with reference TRBV5-1 and TRBJ1-2 gives the whole variable domain KAGVTQTPRYLIKTRGQQVTLSCSPISGHRSVSWYQQTPGQGLQFLFEYFSETQRNKGNFPGRFSGRQFSNSRSEMNVSTLELGDSALYLCASSLGPGQNYGYTFGSGTRLTVV.

This clone was counted between two and nine times. The chain couples TRBV10-3 to TRBJ1-1; 9 bases are a match to TRBD1. CDR1 is ENHRY, CDR2 SYGVKD, per germline. The CDR3 covers 14 residues. The junction had 4 bases not matched to a gene; V was cut back by 4 bases and J by 4 bases. For the CDR3, the DNA is TGTGCCATCAGTGGGGGACAGGGCCGCACTGAAGCTTTCTTT. Translating gives CAISGGQGRTEAFF.

This sequence joins TRBV20-1 and TRBJ1-4; D gene unclear. The CDR3 consists of 11 residues. Germline CDR1 is DFQATT and CDR2 is SNEGSKA (reference sequence). Trimming shortened V by 6 bases and J by 8 bases, and 10 bases separated the two germline ends. CDR3 bases: TGCAGTGCCCGGCCGGGAGAAAAACTGTTTTTT. This gives the protein CSARPGEKLFF.

This chain uses TRBV6-5 with TRBJ2-5; 8 positions match TRBD2. The germline CDR1 and CDR2 sequences are MNHEY and SVGAGI. There are 12 residues in the CDR3. With 10 bases clipped from V and 2 bases from J, the junction kept 3 bases outside the gene matches. CDR3 region: CATSGGQETQYF. For the CDR3, the DNA is TGTGCCACCTCGGGGGGGCAAGAGACCCAGTACTTC.

This chain's CDR3 is CATAPGGGETQYF. The CDR3, as DNA: TGTGCCACTGCCCCGGGGGGGGGAGAGACCCAGTACTTC. V and J are TRBV5-4 and TRBJ2-5, with TRBD2 identical over 8 bases. CDR3 length: 13 residues. After removal of 9 bases from V and 4 bases from J, the junction contained 8 bases not matched to a gene. The V gene's germline CDR1 is SGHNT and CDR2 YYREEE (reference sequence).

The chain combines TRBV6-5 with TRBJ1-1; TRBD1 matches 10 bases. The junction had 15 bases not matched to a gene; V was cut back by 4 bases and J by 10 bases. Germline V gene sequence: CDR1 MNHEY, CDR2 SVGAGI. The CDR3 runs 16 residues. CDR3 residues: CASSLTPGTGVSLAFF. The CDR3 DNA follows: TGTGCCAGCAGTTTAACGCCGGGGACAGGGGTTAGTTTAGCTTTCTTT.

The chain has TRBV5-1 and TRBJ1-3; unclear D gene. Per germline, CDR1 SGHRS and CDR2 YFSETQ. CDR3 length: 16 residues. V was trimmed by 0 bases and J by 0 bases, leaving 10 bases between them. Here the CDR3 DNA reads TGCGCCAGCAGCTTGGTTGGGCAGATCTCTGGAAACACCATATATTTT. This translates into CASSLVGQISGNTIYF.

Details on this clone: One end of the junction fails to match germline, which may point to a read error. The V call is TRBV5-8, the J call TRBJ1-6; D possibly corresponds to TRBD1 (6 bases). The V gene's germline CDR1 is SGHTS and CDR2 YDEGEE. This CDR3 has 14 amino acids. The chain's CDR3 is CASTLGGRDSPLHF. As DNA, the CDR3 is TGTGCCAGCACCTTGGGGGGGCGAGATTCACCCCTCCACTTT.

The rearrangement joins TRBV5-1 to TRBJ2-5; D ambiguous. The CDR3 spans 15 residues. Per germline, CDR1 SGHRS and CDR2 YFSETQ. V gave up 4 bases and J gave up 0 bases, with 13 bases separating them. CDR3 DNA: TGCGCCAGCAGCCCCGGCACGGAGTACCAAGAGACCCAGTACTTC. It is translated as CASSPGTEYQETQYF.

This clone has only one observation. V gene TRBV9 combines with J gene TRBJ1-1; D perhaps matches TRBD1 (6 bases). Deletions cut 2 bases from V and 3 bases from J, with 11 bases between. Germline-derived CDR1 and CDR2 are SGDLS and YYNGEE. There are 14 residues in the CDR3. This chain's CDR3 is CASSVGGQDTEAFF. The CDR3 DNA reads as TGTGCCAGCAGCGTCGGGGGGCAGGACACTGAAGCTTTCTTT.

The V call is TRBV7-6, the J call TRBJ2-5, with TRBD1 identical over 8 bases. J was trimmed by 5 bases and V by 5 bases; bases with no gene match: 7. Per germline, CDR1 SGHVS and CDR2 FNYEAQ. This CDR3 is built from 14 residues. The CDR3 loop reads CASSRRTGSETQYF. Written as DNA, the CDR3 is TGTGCCAGCAGCCGGCGGACAGGGTCGGAGACCCAGTACTTC.

The chain recombines TRBV5-4 with TRBJ1-2; 8 nucleotides line up with TRBD1. Germline CDR1 SGHNT, CDR2 YYREEE (reference sequence). J was trimmed by 8 bases and V by 4 bases; bases with no gene match: 4. CDR3 length equals 12 residues. CDR3 loop: CASSQDRGGYTF. DNA for the CDR3: TGTGCCAGCAGCCAAGACAGGGGCGGCTACACCTTC.

The chain is built from TRBV14 and TRBJ2-5; no clear D. The CDR3 extends over 14 amino acids. The germline V and J ends were trimmed by 0 bases and 1 base, with 6 bases remaining between them. CDR1 SGHDN and CDR2 FVKESK come from the germline V gene. The CDR3 is CASSQETFQETQYF. As DNA, the CDR3 is TGTGCCAGCAGCCAAGAGACTTTCCAAGAGACCCAGTACTTC.

V is TRBV28 and J is TRBJ1-5; D unresolved. Germline V gene data show CDR1 as MDHEN and CDR2 as SYDVKM. V lost 6 bases and J lost 0, with 9 bases in between. The CDR3 length is 14 residues. The CDR3 DNA follows: TGTGCCAGCAGCTTCGGGAATAGCAATCAGCCCCAGCATTTT. As protein: CASSFGNSNQPQHF.

The chain uses TRBV30 and TRBJ2-7; 9 nucleotides line up with TRBD1. From germline, CDR1 is GTSNPN and CDR2 SVGIG (reference sequence). J was trimmed by 0 bases and V by 5 bases; bases with no gene match: 2. This CDR3 has 13 amino acids. CDR3 residues: CAWGTGSSYEQYF. In DNA form, the CDR3 reads TGTGCCTGGGGGACAGGGAGCTCCTACGAGCAGTACTTC.